This is a list of T cell receptor beta chains from one sample in a study of blood T cell repertoires in COVID-19. Generated by immunoSEQ multiplex PCR, the TCRdb table keeps only in-frame clones and is missing some. The sample contains approximately 100,000 clones, 70% to 85% of which appear only once. The specimen was peripheral blood. These receptors were taken from a man aged 70 or older with acute or convalescent COVID-19. CDR3s include the opening cysteine and the closing phenylalanine or tryptophan. Fields, in order: clone size, V gene, D gene, J gene, CDR3 DNA, CDR3 protein. A D gene is named only where the DNA matches it firmly. The listing skips clone size in some rows; elsewhere it reads once, few, many or a size class.

size: NA; V: TRBV6-5; D: TRBD1; J: TRBJ1-5; DNA: TGTGCCAGCAGGATATCGGACAGGGGGCAGGATCCCCAGCATTTT; CDR3: CASRISDRGQDPQHF
size: NA; V: TRBV19; D: TRBD1; J: TRBJ1-1; DNA: TGTGCCAGTAGTTGGAGGGGGCTGAACACTGAAGCTTTCTTT; CDR3: CASSWRGLNTEAFF
size: NA; V: TRBV9; D: NA; J: TRBJ1-5; DNA: TGTGCCAGCAGCCCCGGGGGGGTGTCGGGCCAGCCCCAGCATTTT; CDR3: CASSPGGVSGQPQHF
size: NA; V: TRBV7-2; D: TRBD1; J: TRBJ2-5; DNA: TGTGCCAGCAGCTTCAGGGGGCGAACGGAGACCCAGTACTTC; CDR3: CASSFRGRTETQYF
size: NA; V: TRBV5-8; D: TRBD1; J: TRBJ2-4; DNA: TGTGCCAGCAGCCCCCAAAGACAGGGGTCAAACATTCAGTACTTC; CDR3: CASSPQRQGSNIQYF
size: NA; V: TRBV5-4; D: TRBD1; J: TRBJ2-1; DNA: TGTGCCAGCAGCTTTCGCCTGGGACAGGGAGACAATGAGCAGTTCTTC; CDR3: CASSFRLGQGDNEQFF
size: NA; V: TRBV19; D: NA; J: TRBJ1-2; DNA: TGTGCCAGTATGGAAGACAGGAGAAGCTATGGCTACACCTTC; CDR3: CASMEDRRSYGYTF
size: NA; V: TRBV11-2; D: NA; J: TRBJ1-2; DNA: TGTGCCAGCAGCTTACCGCAGGGGAGACGCTACACCTTC; CDR3: CASSLPQGRRYTF
size: NA; V: TRBV5-5; D: NA; J: TRBJ1-1; DNA: TGTGCCAGCAGTCGTACAGGGAGAAACACTGAAGCTTTCTTT; CDR3: CASSRTGRNTEAFF
size: few; V: TRBV2; D: TRBD1; J: TRBJ1-6; DNA: TGTGCCAGCCGAAGGACAGGGGAAAATTCACCCCTCCACTTT; CDR3: CASRRTGENSPLHF
size: NA; V: TRBV21-1; D: NA; J: TRBJ2-2; DNA: TGTGCCAGCAGCAAAGTCGGAGGGCAAGACAGGGCATCAACGAACACCGGGGAGCTGTTTTTT; CDR3: CASSKVGGQDRASTNTGELFF
size: NA; V: TRBV30; D: NA; J: TRBJ1-5; DNA: TGTGCCTGGAGTAAGGGCAGGACGACTAATAGCAATCAGCCCCAGCATTTT; CDR3: CAWSKGRTTNSNQPQHF
size: few; V: TRBV25-1; D: NA; J: TRBJ2-1; DNA: TGTGCCAGCAGTGAATATCGGGGGGCCGGTAATGAGCAGTTCTTC; CDR3: CASSEYRGAGNEQFF
size: NA; V: TRBV5-1; D: TRBD1; J: TRBJ1-2; DNA: TGCGCCAGCAATATACAGGGGGCTGAATATGGCTACACCTTC; CDR3: CASNIQGAEYGYTF
size: NA; V: TRBV2; D: TRBD1; J: TRBJ1-6; DNA: TGTGCCACCCAGACAGGGTTGGATTCACCCCTCCACTTT; CDR3: CATQTGLDSPLHF
size: NA; V: TRBV9; D: NA; J: TRBJ1-6; DNA: TGTGCCAGCAGCGTACGGTCCGTGGATTCACCCCTCCACTTT; CDR3: CASSVRSVDSPLHF
size: NA; V: TRBV6-5; D: NA; J: TRBJ2-1; DNA: TGTGCCAGCAGTTACTCGACTAGATTGAACAATGAGCAGTTCTTC; CDR3: CASSYSTRLNNEQFF
size: NA; V: TRBV11-1; D: TRBD2; J: TRBJ2-1; DNA: TGTGCCAGCAGCTTAGCGCGTAGCGGGGGGGCCCGGGAGCAGTTCTTC; CDR3: CASSLARSGGAREQFF
size: once; V: TRBV9; D: NA; J: TRBJ2-7; DNA: TGTGCCAGCAGCCCCAGGGACATAACCTCCTACGAGCAGTACTTC; CDR3: CASSPRDITSYEQYF
size: NA; V: TRBV7-2; D: TRBD1; J: TRBJ2-7; DNA: TGTGCCAGCAGCTTACGGGGACAGGGGCATCACGAGCAGTACTTC; CDR3: CASSLRGQGHHEQYF
size: few; V: TRBV15; D: NA; J: TRBJ2-1; DNA: TGTGCCACCAGCAGAGAGGAGGTCGTCTACAATGAGCAGTTCTTC; CDR3: CATSREEVVYNEQFF
size: NA; V: TRBV7-9; D: TRBD1; J: TRBJ1-5; DNA: TGTGCCAGCAGCCTAGAAACCGGGACAGGGGGCAGTCAGCCCCAGCATTTT; CDR3: CASSLETGTGGSQPQHF
size: NA; V: TRBV28; D: NA; J: TRBJ2-1; DNA: TGTGCCAGCGGACTGCCCTCCTACAATGAGCAGTTCTTC; CDR3: CASGLPSYNEQFF
size: NA; V: TRBV28; D: NA; J: TRBJ1-4; DNA: TGTGCCAGCAGGAGCGGGGGCGATGAAAAACTGTTTTTT; CDR3: CASRSGGDEKLFF
size: few; V: TRBV5-5; D: TRBD1; J: TRBJ2-1; DNA: TGTGCCAGCAGCCTAGGGACAGGAACTTCGAATGAGCAGTTCTTC; CDR3: CASSLGTGTSNEQFF
size: NA; V: TRBV14; D: NA; J: TRBJ2-2; DNA: TGTGCCAGCAGCCAAGATATTGTTAGCACCCGAAGGGAGCTGTTTTTT; CDR3: CASSQDIVSTRRELFF
size: NA; V: TRBV11-2; D: NA; J: TRBJ1-5; DNA: TGTGCCAGCAGCTTAGCCGGGAGTAGCAATCAGCCCCAGCATTTT; CDR3: CASSLAGSSNQPQHF